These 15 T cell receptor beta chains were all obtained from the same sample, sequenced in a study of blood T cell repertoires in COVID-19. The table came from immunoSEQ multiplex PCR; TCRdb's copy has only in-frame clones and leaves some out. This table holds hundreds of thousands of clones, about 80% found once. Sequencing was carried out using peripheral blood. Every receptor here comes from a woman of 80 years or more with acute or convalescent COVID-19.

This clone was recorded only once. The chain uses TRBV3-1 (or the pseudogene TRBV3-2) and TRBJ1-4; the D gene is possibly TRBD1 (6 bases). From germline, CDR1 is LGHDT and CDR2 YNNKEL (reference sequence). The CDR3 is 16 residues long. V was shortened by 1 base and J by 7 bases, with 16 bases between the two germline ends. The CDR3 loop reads CASSQGRRGASEKLFF. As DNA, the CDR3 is TGTGCCAGCAGCCAAGGGAGGCGGGGGGCCAGTGAAAAACTGTTTTTT.

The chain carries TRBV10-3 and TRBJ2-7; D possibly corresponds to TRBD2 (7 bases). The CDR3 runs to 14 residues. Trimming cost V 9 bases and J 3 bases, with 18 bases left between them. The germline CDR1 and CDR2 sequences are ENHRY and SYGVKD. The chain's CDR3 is CAMGRGRGDYEQYF. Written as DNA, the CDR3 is TGTGCCATGGGCCGTGGGAGGGGGGACTACGAGCAGTACTTC.

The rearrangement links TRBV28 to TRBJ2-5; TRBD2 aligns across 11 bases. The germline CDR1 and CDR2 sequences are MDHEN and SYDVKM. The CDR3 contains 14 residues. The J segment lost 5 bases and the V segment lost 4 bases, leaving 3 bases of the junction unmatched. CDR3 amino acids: CASSSSGRRETQYF. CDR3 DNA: TGTGCCAGCAGTTCTAGCGGGAGGAGGGAGACCCAGTACTTC.

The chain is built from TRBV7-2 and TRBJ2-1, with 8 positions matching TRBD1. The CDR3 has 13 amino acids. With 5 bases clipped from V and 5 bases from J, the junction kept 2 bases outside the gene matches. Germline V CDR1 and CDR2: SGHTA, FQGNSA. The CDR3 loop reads CASSPDRDNEQFF. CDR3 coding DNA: TGTGCCAGCAGCCCGGACAGGGACAATGAGCAGTTCTTC. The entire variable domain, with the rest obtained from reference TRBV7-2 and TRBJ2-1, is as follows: GAGVSQSPSNKVTEKGKDVELRCDPISGHTALYWYRQSLGQGLEFLIYFQGNSAPDKSGLPSDRFSAERTGGSVSTLTIQRTQQEDSAVYLCASSPDRDNEQFFGPGTRLTVL.

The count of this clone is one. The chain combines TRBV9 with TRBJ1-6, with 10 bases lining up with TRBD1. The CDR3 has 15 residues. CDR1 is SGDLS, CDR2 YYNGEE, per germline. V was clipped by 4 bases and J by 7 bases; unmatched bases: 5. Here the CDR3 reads CASSPGTGVNSPLHF. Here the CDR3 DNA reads TGTGCCAGCAGCCCAGGGACAGGGGTGAATTCACCCCTCCACTTT.

As DNA, the CDR3 is TGTGCCAGCAGGCGGTTCCAAAATGAAAAACTGTTTTTT. Translated: CASRRFQNEKLFF. The chain recombines TRBV5-6 with TRBJ1-4, with D uncertain. The CDR3 has 13 amino acids. CDR1 and CDR2 from the germline V gene are SGHDT and YYEEEE. The V end was cut by 5 bases, the J end by 5 bases, with 10 bases between.

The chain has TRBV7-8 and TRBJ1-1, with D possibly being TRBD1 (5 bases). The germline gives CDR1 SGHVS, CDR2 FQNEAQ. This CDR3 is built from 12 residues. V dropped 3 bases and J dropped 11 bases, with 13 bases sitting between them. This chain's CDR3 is CASSFDRSGAFF. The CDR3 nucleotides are TGTGCCAGCAGCTTCGACAGATCCGGCGCTTTCTTT. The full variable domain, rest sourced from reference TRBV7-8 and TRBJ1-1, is GAGVSQSPRYKVAKRGQDVALRCDPISGHVSLFWYQQALGQGPEFLTYFQNEAQLDKSGLPSDRFFAERPEGSVSTLKIQRTQQEDSAVYLCASSFDRSGAFFGQGTRLTVV.

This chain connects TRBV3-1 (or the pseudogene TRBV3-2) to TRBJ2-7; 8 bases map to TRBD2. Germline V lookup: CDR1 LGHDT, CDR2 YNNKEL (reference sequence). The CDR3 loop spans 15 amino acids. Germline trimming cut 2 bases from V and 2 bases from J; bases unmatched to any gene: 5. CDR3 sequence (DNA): TGTGCCAGCAGCCAACCTACTAGCGGAACCTACGAGCAGTACTTC. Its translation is CASSQPTSGTYEQYF.

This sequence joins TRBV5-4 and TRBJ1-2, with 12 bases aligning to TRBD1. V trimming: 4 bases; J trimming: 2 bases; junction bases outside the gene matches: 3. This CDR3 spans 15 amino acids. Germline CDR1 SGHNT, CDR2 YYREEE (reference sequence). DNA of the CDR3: TGTGCCAGCAGCGGGGGGACAGGGGGCAACTATGGCTACACCTTC. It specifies CASSGGTGGNYGYTF.

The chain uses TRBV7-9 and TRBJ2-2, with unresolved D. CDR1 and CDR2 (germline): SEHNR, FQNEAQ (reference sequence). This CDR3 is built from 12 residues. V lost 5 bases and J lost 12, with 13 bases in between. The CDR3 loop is CASSADTRQLFF. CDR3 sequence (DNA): TGTGCCAGCAGCGCGGATACCCGGCAGCTGTTTTTT.

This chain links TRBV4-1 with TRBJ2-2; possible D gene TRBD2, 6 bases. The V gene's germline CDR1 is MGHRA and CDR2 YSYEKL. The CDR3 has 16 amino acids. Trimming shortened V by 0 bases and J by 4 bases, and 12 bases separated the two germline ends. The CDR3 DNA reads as TGCGCCAGCAGCCAAGACCCCGCGGGGACCACCGGGGAGCTGTTTTTT. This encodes CASSQDPAGTTGELFF.

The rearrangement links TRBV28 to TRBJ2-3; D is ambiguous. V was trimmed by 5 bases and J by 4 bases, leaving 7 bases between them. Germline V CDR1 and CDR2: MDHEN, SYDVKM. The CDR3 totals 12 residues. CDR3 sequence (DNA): TGTGCCAGCAGTCTTCTAGCAGATACGCAGTATTTT. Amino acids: CASSLLADTQYF.

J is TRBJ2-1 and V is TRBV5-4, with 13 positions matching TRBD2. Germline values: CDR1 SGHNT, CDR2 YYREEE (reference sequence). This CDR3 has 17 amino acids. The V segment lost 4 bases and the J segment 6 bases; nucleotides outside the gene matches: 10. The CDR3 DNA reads TGTGCCAGCAGCGACGGGCGACTAGCGGGAGGCAGCAATGAGCAGTTCTTC. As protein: CASSDGRLAGGSNEQFF.

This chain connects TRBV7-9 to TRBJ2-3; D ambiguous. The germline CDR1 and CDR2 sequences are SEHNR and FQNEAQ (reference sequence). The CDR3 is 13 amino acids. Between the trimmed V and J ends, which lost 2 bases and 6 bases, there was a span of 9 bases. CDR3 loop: CASSLILGDTQYF. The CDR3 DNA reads TGTGCCAGCAGCTTAATCTTGGGCGATACGCAGTATTTT.

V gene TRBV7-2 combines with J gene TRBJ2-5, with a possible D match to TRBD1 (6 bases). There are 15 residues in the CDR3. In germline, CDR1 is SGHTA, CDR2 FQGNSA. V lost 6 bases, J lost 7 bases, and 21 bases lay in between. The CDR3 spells CASRGTHGQSGTQYF. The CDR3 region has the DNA TGTGCCAGCAGGGGGACACACGGACAGTCGGGGACCCAGTACTTC.